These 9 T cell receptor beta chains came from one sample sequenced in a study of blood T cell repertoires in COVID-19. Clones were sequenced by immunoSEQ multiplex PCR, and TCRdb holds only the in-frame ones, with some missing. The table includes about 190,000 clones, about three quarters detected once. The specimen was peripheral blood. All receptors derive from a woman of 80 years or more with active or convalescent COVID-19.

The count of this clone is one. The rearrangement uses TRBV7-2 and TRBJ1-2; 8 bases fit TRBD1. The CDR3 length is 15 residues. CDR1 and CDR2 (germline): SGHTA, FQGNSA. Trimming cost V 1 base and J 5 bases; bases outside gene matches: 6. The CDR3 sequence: CASSLGNRGIYGYTF. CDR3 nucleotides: TGTGCCAGCAGCTTAGGCAACAGGGGGATTTATGGCTACACCTTC. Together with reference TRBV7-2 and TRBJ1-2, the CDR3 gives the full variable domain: GAGVSQSPSNKVTEKGKDVELRCDPISGHTALYWYRQSLGQGLEFLIYFQGNSAPDKSGLPSDRFSAERTGGSVSTLTIQRTQQEDSAVYLCASSLGNRGIYGYTFGSGTRLTVV.

The CDR3 DNA reads as TGTGCCAGCAGCCAGGGACAGGGAGGGTTCTACGAGCAGTACTTC. Protein: CASSQGQGGFYEQYF. The chain is built from TRBV7-2 and TRBJ2-7; 9 bases match TRBD1. The ends lost 5 bases at V and 3 bases at J; junction bases unmatched: 8. The CDR3 is 15 residues long. Germline V gives CDR1 SGHTA, CDR2 FQGNSA.

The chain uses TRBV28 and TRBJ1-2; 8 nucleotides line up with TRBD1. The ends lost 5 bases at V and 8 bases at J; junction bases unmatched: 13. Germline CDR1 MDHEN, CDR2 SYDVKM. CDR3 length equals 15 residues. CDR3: CASSPSGTGKVGYTF. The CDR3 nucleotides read TGTGCCAGCAGTCCGTCCGGGACAGGCAAAGTAGGCTACACCTTC.

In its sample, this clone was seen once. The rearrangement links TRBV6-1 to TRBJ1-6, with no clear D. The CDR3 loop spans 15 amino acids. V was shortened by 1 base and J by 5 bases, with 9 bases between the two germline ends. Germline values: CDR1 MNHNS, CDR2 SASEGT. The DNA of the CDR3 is TGTGCCAGCAGTGAAGGGGAGACGAATAATTCACCCCTCCACTTT. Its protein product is CASSEGETNNSPLHF.

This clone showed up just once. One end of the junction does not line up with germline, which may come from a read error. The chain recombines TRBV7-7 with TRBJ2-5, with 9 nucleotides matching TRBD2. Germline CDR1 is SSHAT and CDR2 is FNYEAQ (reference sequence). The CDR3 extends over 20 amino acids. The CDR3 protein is CASSLEGGLAMGGFGETQYF. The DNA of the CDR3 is TGTGCTAGCAGCTTAGAGGGCGGACTAGCGATGGGTGGTTTCGGAGAGACCCAGTACTTC.

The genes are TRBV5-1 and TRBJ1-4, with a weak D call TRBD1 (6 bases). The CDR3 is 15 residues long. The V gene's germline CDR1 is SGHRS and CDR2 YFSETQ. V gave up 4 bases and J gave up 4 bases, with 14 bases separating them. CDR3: CASSLTGTGNEKLFF. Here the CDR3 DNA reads TGCGCCAGCAGCCTAACAGGGACGGGTAATGAAAAACTGTTTTTT. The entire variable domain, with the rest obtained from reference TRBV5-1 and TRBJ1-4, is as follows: KAGVTQTPRYLIKTRGQQVTLSCSPISGHRSVSWYQQTPGQGLQFLFEYFSETQRNKGNFPGRFSGRQFSNSRSEMNVSTLELGDSALYLCASSLTGTGNEKLFFGSGTQLSVL.

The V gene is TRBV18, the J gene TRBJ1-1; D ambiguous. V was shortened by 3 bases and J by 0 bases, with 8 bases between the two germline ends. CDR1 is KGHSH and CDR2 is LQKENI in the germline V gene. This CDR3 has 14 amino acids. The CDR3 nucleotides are TGTGCCAGCTCACCGAACAAGATGAACACTGAAGCTTTCTTT. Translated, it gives CASSPNKMNTEAFF.

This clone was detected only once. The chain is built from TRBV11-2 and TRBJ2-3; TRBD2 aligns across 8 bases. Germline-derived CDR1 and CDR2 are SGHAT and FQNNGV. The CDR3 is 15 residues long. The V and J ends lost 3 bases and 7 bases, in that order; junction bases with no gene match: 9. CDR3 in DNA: TGTGCCAGCAGCTTCCAAGCGGGGGACGGGAATACGCAGTATTTT. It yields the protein CASSFQAGDGNTQYF.

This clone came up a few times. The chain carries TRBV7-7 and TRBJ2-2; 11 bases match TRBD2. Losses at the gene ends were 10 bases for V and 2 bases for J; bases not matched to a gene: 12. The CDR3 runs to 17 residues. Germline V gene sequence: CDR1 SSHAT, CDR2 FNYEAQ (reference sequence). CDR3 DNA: TGTGCCATTAATCGAAGAGGGACTAGCGGAAACACCGGGGAGCTGTTTTTT. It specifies CAINRRGTSGNTGELFF.